The rows below give T cell receptor beta chains drawn from one sample of a study of human T cells and chemical hapten exposure. Each CDR3 protein gets one entry after TCRdb re-called the RACE reads with MiXCR. The sample includes nearly 80,000 distinct CDR3 sequences, 10% of them seen just once. This specimen was whole blood, taken in connection with sensitization to the hapten diphenylcyclopropenone (DPC). The receptors here all came from a woman between 50 and 59 years old with alopecia areata. Some clones in this sample may be carry-over from other donors' samples. Each CDR3 is given with its conserved first and last residue.

>TRBV20-1
CSARPSGANVLTF
>TRBV2
CASSGAGVVTDTQYF
>TRBV29-1
CSVEDPGTGAVNYGYTF
>TRBV5-1
CASSFSAGGPIETQYF
>TRBV5-1
CASSDPANTEAFF
>TRBV20-1
CSARAQGWNSPLHF
>TRBV7-2
CASSLKSGLAGGADTQYF
>TRBV28
CATSTGQRLLHF
>TRBV19
CASSTLAASSYEQYF
>TRBV29-1
CSVEEGQGPRYGYTF
>TRBV7-8
CASTTGGKTQYF
>TRBV11-2
CASSLIAGGTGELFF
>TRBV28
CASSPPGRSANTEAFF
>TRBV11-2
CASSNRIGGSTDTQYF
>TRBV20-1
CSVDGRALYELYF
>TRBV14
CASSPRQGRNTEAFF
>TRBV6-5
CASSYGTAGSYEQYF
>TRBV20-1
CSASGRATTYNEQFF
>TRBV29-1
CSVAPDRTNEKLFF
>TRBV15
CATSRVGGFGELFF
>TRBV7-9
CASSLVGGYGYTF
>TRBV7-8
CASSRQVGSYEQYF
>TRBV7-9
CASSYRNTEAFF
>TRBV15
CATSTQRGQATDTQYF
>TRBV12-3/TRBV12-4
CASSLEFTQYF
>TRBV19
CASSTITRTNRNQPQHF
>TRBV27
CASSLVGKYEQYF